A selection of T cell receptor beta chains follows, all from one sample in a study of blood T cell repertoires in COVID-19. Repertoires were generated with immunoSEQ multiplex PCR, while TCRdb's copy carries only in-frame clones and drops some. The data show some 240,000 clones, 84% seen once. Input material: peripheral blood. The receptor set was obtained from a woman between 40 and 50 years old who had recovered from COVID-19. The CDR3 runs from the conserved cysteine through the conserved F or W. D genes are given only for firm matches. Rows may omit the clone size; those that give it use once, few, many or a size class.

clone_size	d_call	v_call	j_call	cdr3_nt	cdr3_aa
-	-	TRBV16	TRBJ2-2	TGTGCCAGCAGCCAACAGGACACCGGGGAGCTGTTTTTT	CASSQQDTGELFF
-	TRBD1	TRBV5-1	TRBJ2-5	TGCGCCAGCAGCGAGAATTCCGGGACAGAGGCAGAGACCCAGTACTTC	CASSENSGTEAETQYF
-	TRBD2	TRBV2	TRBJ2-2	TGTGCCAGCAGACCGGGACTAGCGGACGCGAACACCGGGGAGCTGTTTTTT	CASRPGLADANTGELFF
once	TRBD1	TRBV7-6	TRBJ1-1	TGTGCCAGCAGCTTAGCAGTAGGGGGCACGAACACTGAAGCTTTCTTT	CASSLAVGGTNTEAFF
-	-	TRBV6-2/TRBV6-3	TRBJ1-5	TGTGCCAGCAGTTCCAGGGGAGAGAGCAATCAGCCCCAGCATTTT	CASSSRGESNQPQHF
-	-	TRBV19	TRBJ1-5	TGTGCCAGTAGTATATCGGAGGTGAAACAGCCCCAGCATTTT	CASSISEVKQPQHF
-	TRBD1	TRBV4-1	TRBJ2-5	TGCGCCAGCAGCCAAGAGGGGACAGGGAAGGAGACCCAGTACTTC	CASSQEGTGKETQYF
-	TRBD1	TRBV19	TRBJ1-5	TGTGCCAGTACCCCATGGGACAGGGCTAGCAATCAGCCCCAGCATTTT	CASTPWDRASNQPQHF
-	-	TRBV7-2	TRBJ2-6	TGTGCCAGCAGTTTTCGGGTGGTCGGTAGATCTGGGGCCAACGTCCTGACTTTC	CASSFRVVGRSGANVLTF
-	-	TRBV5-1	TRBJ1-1	TGCGCCAGCAGCGCCTCGGGACTCTCGAACACTGAAGCTTTCTTT	CASSASGLSNTEAFF
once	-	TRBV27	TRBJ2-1	TGTGCCAGCAGTTTCCCGGGAAATGAGCAGTTCTTC	CASSFPGNEQFF
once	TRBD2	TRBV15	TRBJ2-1	TGTGCCACCAGCAGTCAAGCGGGGGGCTCCTCCTACAATGAGCAGTTCTTC	CATSSQAGGSSYNEQFF
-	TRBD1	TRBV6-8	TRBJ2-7	TGTGCCAGTAAACACGCCGGGACAGACAACTACGAGCAGTACTTC	CASKHAGTDNYEQYF
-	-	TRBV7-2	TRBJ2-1	TGTGCCAGCAGCTTAGTCAGGGGAGGGAACAATGAGCAGTTCTTC	CASSLVRGGNNEQFF
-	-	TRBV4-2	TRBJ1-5	TGTGCCAGCAGCCAGAAGAGTGGGGAGGCAGGGTCAAGCAATCAGCCCCAGCATTTT	CASSQKSGEAGSSNQPQHF
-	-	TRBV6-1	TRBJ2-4	TGTGCCAGCAGTGAAGACAGGCTGGGGGCCAAAAACATTCAGTACTTC	CASSEDRLGAKNIQYF
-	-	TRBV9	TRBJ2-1	TGTGCCAGCAGCGCCCGACAGGTAGTATCCTACAATGAGCAGTTCTTC	CASSARQVVSYNEQFF